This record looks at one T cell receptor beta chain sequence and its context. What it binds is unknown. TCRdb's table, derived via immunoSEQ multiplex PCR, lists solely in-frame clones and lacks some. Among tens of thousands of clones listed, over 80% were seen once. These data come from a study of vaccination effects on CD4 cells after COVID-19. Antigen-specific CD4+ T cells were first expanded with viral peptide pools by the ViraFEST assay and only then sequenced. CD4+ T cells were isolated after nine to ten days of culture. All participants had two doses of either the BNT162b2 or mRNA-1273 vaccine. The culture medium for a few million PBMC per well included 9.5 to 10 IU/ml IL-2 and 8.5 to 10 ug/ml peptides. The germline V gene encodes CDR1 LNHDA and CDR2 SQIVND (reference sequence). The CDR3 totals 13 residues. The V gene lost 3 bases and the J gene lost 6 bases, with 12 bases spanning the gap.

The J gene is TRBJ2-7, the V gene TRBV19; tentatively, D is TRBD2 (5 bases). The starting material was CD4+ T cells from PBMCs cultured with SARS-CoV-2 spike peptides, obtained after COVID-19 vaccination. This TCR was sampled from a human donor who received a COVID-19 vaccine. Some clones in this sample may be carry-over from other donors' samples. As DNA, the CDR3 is TGTGCCAGTAGTATTTCGGAAGGAGGCGAGCAGTACGTC. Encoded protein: CASSISEGGEQYV.